Sequencing of this T cell receptor (beta chain) was carried out in a study of T cells after posttransplantation cyclophosphamide. TCRdb's copy holds only in-frame clones and misses some; the assay was immunoSEQ multiplex PCR. The specimen has about 17,000 clones, none found just once. Cyclophosphamide on days +3 and +4 followed busulfan-fludarabine conditioning and a marrow graft. The CDR3 spans 19 residues. The V end was cut by 2 bases, the J end by 1 base, with 23 bases between. The germline CDR1 and CDR2 sequences are KGHSH and LQKENI. This clone appeared many times. Its target is unknown. Study conclusions and caveats: Donor CD8+ memory clones often dominated recipient blood repertoires at later times. After PTCy, TRB diversity resembled that of CNI/methotrexate controls. TRB overlap between skin or GI tissue T cells and blood was limited.

The V gene is TRBV18, the J gene TRBJ1-1; no definite D call. The sequenced sample was PBMCs, obtained after allogeneic stem cell transplant with posttransplant cyclophosphamide. The origin of this receptor is a female patient in her 30s who received an allogeneic stem cell transplant from a related donor, was CMV-positive, and had no GVHD. Part of the T cells may come from the graft donor. The CDR3 DNA sequence: TGTGCCAGCTCACCAACAGAGTACCCCACTTGGTATGGGAACACTGAAGCTTTCTTT. It is translated as CASSPTEYPTWYGNTEAFF.